The clone carrying this T cell receptor (beta chain) was seen more than once but under ten times. The entry originates in a study of cytomegalovirus exposure and HLA in healthy donors. Per the germline V gene, CDR1 is MNHNS and CDR2 is SASEGT. Between the trimmed V and J ends, which lost 7 bases and 4 bases, there was a span of 19 bases. The CDR3 length is 15 residues. PCR primers comprised 60 Vbeta and 13 Jbeta primers. This table comes from immunoSEQ multiplex PCR, and its TCRdb copy is limited to in-frame clones, with some not included. The table records about 180,000 clones, 70% to 80% of them present only once.

V usage is TRBV6-1 and J usage is TRBJ2-5; TRBD2 is a possible D gene (6 bases). Material for sequencing was PBMCs. This receptor was identified in a man younger than 35 in good health and CMV-seronegative. The CDR3 reads CASTVNIGTLETQYF. CDR3 bases: TGTGCCAGCACAGTGAATATTGGGACTCTAGAGACCCAGTACTTC.